A selection of T cell receptor beta chains follows, all from one sample in a study of blood T cell repertoires in COVID-19. Data came from immunoSEQ multiplex PCR; TCRdb stores just in-frame clones and leaves some out. The sample records just over 300,000 clones, roughly 89% being singletons. What was sequenced was PBMCs or T cells enriched from blood (not recorded which). These receptors were obtained from a woman aged 18-29 years who had recovered from COVID-19. Each CDR3 is given with its conserved first and last residue. D genes are given only for firm matches.

cdr3_nt cdr3_aa j_call d_call v_call
TGTGCCAGCAGCTCTGGACAGGGTGTGTCACCCCTCCACTTT CASSSGQGVSPLHF TRBJ1-6 TRBD1 TRBV5-4
TGTGCCAGCAGCGACACTAGCGGGGGCAATGAGCAGTTCTTC CASSDTSGGNEQFF TRBJ2-1 TRBD2 TRBV3-1/TRBV3-2
TGTGCCAGCAGCTCTTCGGTAAGCTCCTACAATGAGCAGTTCTTC CASSSSVSSYNEQFF TRBJ2-1 - TRBV7-3
TGTGCCAGCAGCTACCAAATTGGGCAGGGCACAGATACGCAGTATTTT CASSYQIGQGTDTQYF TRBJ2-3 - TRBV7-2
TGCGCCAGCAGCCAACATTTTATGAACACTGAAGCTTTCTTT CASSQHFMNTEAFF TRBJ1-1 - TRBV5-1
TGTGCCAGCAGCGGCCGTCGGGACAGGGGAAACAGCTACACCTTC CASSGRRDRGNSYTF TRBJ1-2 TRBD1 TRBV9
TGCGCCAGCAGCCTCGATACACTAGCGGGAGGGGTTGGTGGGGTCGAGACCCAGTACTTC CASSLDTLAGGVGGVETQYF TRBJ2-5 TRBD2 TRBV4-3
TGTGCCAGCAGACCACTAGCGGGTCTTACAGATACGCAGTATTTT CASRPLAGLTDTQYF TRBJ2-3 TRBD2 TRBV27
TGCGCCAGCAGCCACCGTCAGGACAGGGGGTCCTACGAGCAGTACTTC CASSHRQDRGSYEQYF TRBJ2-7 TRBD1 TRBV4-1
TGTGCCAGCAGCCCCTCTAGCGGGGGGGCCAAAGAGACCCAGTACTTC CASSPSSGGAKETQYF TRBJ2-5 TRBD2 TRBV5-4
TGCGCCAGCAGCTTGACAGGTTCCAAAGAGACCCAGTACTTC CASSLTGSKETQYF TRBJ2-5 - TRBV5-1